A single sample is the source of the 8 T cell receptor beta chains below, sequenced in a study of T cell changes during pregnancy in multiple sclerosis. TCRdb's copy holds only in-frame clones and misses some; the assay was immunoSEQ multiplex PCR. The sample contains about 110,000 clones, 80% to 95% of which appear only once. The sample in question was peripheral blood, obtained in the third trimester of pregnancy. These receptors originate from a female donor with multiple sclerosis, enrolled in a pregnancy study.

V and J are TRBV14 and TRBJ1-6; the D gene is possibly TRBD1 (5 bases). This CDR3 spans 15 amino acids. Trimming shortened V by 1 base and J by 9 bases, and 13 bases separated the two germline ends. Germline CDR1 is SGHDN and CDR2 is FVKESK. The CDR3 DNA follows: TGTGCCAGCAGCCAAGCGGCAGGGATGCTTTCACCCCTCCACTTT. It codes for CASSQAAGMLSPLHF.

This chain uses TRBV5-6 with TRBJ2-7; no clear D gene. Germline V lookup: CDR1 SGHDT, CDR2 YYEEEE. The CDR3 has 13 amino acids. The V and J ends lost 2 bases and 3 bases respectively, with 9 bases between them. The CDR3 coding sequence is TGTGCCAGCAGCTTTGGTTTTAGCTACGAGCAGTACTTC. It specifies CASSFGFSYEQYF.

The chain carries TRBV19 and TRBJ2-7; 8 nucleotides line up with TRBD1. After removal of 5 bases from V and 3 bases from J, the junction contained 6 bases not matched to a gene. Germline values: CDR1 LNHDA, CDR2 SQIVND (reference sequence). The CDR3 runs to 14 residues. The CDR3 is CASSATGANYEQYF. The DNA of the CDR3 is TGTGCCAGTAGTGCGACAGGGGCCAACTACGAGCAGTACTTC.

The chain uses TRBV5-1 and TRBJ2-1; D perhaps matches TRBD1 (5 bases). This CDR3 region has 16 residues. Trimming removed 4 bases at V and 1 base at J, with 15 bases between. The germline gives CDR1 SGHRS, CDR2 YFSETQ. The CDR3 spells CASSLPAGISYNEQFF. CDR3 bases: TGCGCCAGCAGCCTACCGGCAGGGATTTCCTACAATGAGCAGTTCTTC.

The chain combines TRBV19 with TRBJ2-3; 9 bases are a match to TRBD2. CDR1 is LNHDA and CDR2 is SQIVND in the germline V gene (reference sequence). With 4 bases clipped from V and 2 bases from J, the junction kept 4 bases outside the gene matches. The CDR3 has 15 amino acids. The CDR3: CASSRAGGPTDTQYF. CDR3 DNA: TGTGCCAGTAGTAGGGCGGGAGGGCCCACAGATACGCAGTATTTT.

The V and J genes are TRBV18 and TRBJ1-1, with 7 bases fitting TRBD1. Germline trimming cut 3 bases from V and 8 bases from J; bases unmatched to any gene: 12. Germline V gene lookup returns CDR1 KGHSH and CDR2 LQKENI. This CDR3 spans 15 amino acids. As DNA, the CDR3 is TGTGCCAGCTCACCCGGGACAGCCCCTACTACGGAAGCTTTCTTT. This encodes CASSPGTAPTTEAFF.

This chain uses TRBV18 with TRBJ1-5; D gene unclear. Trimming cost V 3 bases and J 11 bases, with 17 bases left between them. CDR1 is KGHSH and CDR2 is LQKENI in the germline V gene. The CDR3 sequence is 14 residues long. The CDR3 DNA follows: TGTGCCAGCTCACCGAGGGAGATGGATGGAGCCCAGCATTTT. The encoded protein is CASSPREMDGAQHF. The full variable domain, completed using reference TRBV18 and TRBJ1-5, is NAGVMQNPRHLVRRRGQEARLRCSPMKGHSHVYWYRQLPEEGLKFMVYLQKENIIDESGMPKERFSAEFPKEGPSILRIQQVVRGDSAAYFCASSPREMDGAQHFGDGTRLSIL.

This clone turned up a few times. V gene TRBV9 combines with J gene TRBJ1-2; no reliable D call. Germline lookup yields CDR1 SGDLS and CDR2 YYNGEE. The CDR3 extends over 13 amino acids. The V gene lost 4 bases and the J gene lost 4 bases, with 11 bases spanning the gap. The CDR3 DNA is TGTGCCAGCAGCACCCCAGGTTCCTATGGCTACACCTTC. This translates into CASSTPGSYGYTF.